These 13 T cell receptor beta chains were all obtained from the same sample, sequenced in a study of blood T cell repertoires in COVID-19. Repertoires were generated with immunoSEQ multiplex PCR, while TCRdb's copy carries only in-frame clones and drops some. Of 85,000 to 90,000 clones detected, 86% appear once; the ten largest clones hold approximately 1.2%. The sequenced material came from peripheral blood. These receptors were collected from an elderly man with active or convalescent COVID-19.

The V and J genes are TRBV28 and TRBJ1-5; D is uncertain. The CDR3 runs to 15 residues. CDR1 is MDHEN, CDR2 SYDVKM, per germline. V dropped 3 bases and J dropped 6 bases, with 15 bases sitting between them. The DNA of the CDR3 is TGTGCCAGCAGTTTGGTGAGGATAATGGCTCAGCCCCAGCATTTT. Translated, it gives CASSLVRIMAQPQHF.

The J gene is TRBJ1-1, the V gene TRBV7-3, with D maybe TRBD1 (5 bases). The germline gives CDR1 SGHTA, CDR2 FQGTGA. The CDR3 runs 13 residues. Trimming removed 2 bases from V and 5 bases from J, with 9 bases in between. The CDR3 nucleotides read TGTGCCAGCAGCTTACAGGGTAATACTGAAGCTTTCTTT. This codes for CASSLQGNTEAFF.

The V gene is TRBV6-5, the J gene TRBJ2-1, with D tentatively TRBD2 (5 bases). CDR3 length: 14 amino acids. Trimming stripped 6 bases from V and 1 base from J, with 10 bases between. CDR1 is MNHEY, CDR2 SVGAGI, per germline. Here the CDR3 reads CASSVARSYNEQFF. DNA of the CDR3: TGTGCCAGCAGCGTAGCGAGATCCTACAATGAGCAGTTCTTC.

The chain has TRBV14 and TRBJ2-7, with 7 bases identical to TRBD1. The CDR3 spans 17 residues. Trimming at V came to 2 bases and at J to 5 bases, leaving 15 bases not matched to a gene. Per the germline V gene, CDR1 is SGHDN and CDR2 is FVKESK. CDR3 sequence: CASSQLTGALRRDEQYF. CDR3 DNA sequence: TGTGCCAGCAGCCAACTCACAGGGGCCCTTAGACGCGACGAGCAGTACTTC.

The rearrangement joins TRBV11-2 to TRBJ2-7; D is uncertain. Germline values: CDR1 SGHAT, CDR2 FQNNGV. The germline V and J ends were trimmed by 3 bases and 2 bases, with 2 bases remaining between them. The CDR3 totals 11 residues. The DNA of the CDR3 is TGTGCCAGCAGCTTCGCCTACGAGCAGTACTTC. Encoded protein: CASSFAYEQYF.

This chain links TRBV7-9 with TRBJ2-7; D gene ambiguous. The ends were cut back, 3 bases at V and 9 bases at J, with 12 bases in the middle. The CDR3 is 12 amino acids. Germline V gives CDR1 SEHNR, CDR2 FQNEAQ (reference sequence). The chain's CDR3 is CASSLEPATQYF. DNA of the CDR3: TGTGCCAGCAGCTTGGAGCCAGCCACGCAGTACTTC.

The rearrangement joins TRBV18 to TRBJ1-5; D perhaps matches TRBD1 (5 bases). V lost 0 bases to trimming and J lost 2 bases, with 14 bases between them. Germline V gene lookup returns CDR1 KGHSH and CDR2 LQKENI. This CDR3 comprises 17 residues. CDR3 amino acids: CASSPPLAGGGNQPQHF. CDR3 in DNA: TGTGCCAGCTCACCACCGCTGGCCGGGGGAGGCAATCAGCCCCAGCATTTT.

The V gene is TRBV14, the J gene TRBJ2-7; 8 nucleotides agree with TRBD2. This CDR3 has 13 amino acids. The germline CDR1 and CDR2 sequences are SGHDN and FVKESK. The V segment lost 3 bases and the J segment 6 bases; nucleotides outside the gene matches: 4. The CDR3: CASSQTSVSEQYF. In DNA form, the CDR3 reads TGTGCCAGCAGCCAGACTAGCGTCAGCGAGCAGTACTTC.

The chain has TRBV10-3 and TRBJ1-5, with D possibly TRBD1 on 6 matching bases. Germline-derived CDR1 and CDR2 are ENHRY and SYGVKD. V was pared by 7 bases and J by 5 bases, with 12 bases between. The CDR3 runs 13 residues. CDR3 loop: CAINRDIDQPQHF. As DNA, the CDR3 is TGTGCCATCAACCGGGACATAGATCAGCCCCAGCATTTT.

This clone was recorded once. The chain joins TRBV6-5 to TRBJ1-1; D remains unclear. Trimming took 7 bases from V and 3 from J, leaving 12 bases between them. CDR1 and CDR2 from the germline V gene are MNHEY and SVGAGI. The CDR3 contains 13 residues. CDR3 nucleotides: TGTGCCAGCACCAGAAACCGGGACACTGAAGCTTTCTTT. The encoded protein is CASTRNRDTEAFF.

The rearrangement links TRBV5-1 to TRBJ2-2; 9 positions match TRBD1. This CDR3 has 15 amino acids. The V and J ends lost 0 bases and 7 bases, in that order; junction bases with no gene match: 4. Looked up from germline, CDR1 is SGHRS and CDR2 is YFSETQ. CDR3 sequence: CASSLEQGAGGELFF. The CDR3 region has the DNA TGCGCCAGCAGCTTGGAACAGGGGGCTGGCGGGGAGCTGTTTTTT. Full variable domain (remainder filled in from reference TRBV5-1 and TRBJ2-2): KAGVTQTPRYLIKTRGQQVTLSCSPISGHRSVSWYQQTPGQGLQFLFEYFSETQRNKGNFPGRFSGRQFSNSRSEMNVSTLELGDSALYLCASSLEQGAGGELFFGEGSRLTVL.

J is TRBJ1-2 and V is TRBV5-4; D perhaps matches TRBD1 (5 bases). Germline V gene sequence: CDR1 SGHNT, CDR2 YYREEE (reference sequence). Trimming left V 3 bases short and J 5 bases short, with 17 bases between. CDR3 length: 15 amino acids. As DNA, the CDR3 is TGTGCCAGCAGCTCCGGGGGGGGAGGAGCTTATGGCTACACCTTC. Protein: CASSSGGGGAYGYTF.

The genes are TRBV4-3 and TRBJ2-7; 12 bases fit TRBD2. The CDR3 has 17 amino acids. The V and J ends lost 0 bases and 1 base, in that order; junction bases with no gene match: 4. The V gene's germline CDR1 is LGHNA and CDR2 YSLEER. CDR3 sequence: CASSQEPTSGRSYEQYF. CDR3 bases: TGCGCCAGCAGCCAAGAACCGACTAGCGGGAGATCCTACGAGCAGTACTTC.